One and the same sample provided the 2 T cell receptor beta chains below, sequenced in a study of cytomegalovirus exposure and HLA in healthy donors. Primers included in the PCR were 60 Vbeta and 13 Jbeta primers. Clones were read by immunoSEQ multiplex PCR, and TCRdb kept only the in-frame ones, dropping some. The table has some 100,000 clones, about 70% seen once; the top ten hold roughly 3%. The sample taken for sequencing was PBMCs. The receptors shown here come from a female donor in good health and CMV-seropositive.

J is TRBJ1-2 and V is TRBV29-1; the match to TRBD1 covers 8 bases. Germline CDR1 and CDR2: SQVTM and ANQGSEA. Unmatched junction bases numbered 8, after V lost 0 bases and J lost 8 bases. This CDR3 has 14 amino acids. The CDR3 region is CSVEEVWTGRGYTF. The CDR3 DNA is TGCAGCGTTGAAGAAGTATGGACAGGGAGGGGCTACACCTTC.

V gene TRBV19 combines with J gene TRBJ2-1, with D perhaps matching TRBD2 (5 bases). Trimming took off 4 bases at V and 9 bases at J, with 13 bases between the two ends. Germline CDR1 and CDR2: LNHDA and SQIVND (reference sequence). This CDR3 contains 13 residues. CDR3: CASSSGEWGEQFF. The CDR3 coding sequence is TGTGCCAGTAGTAGTGGGGAGTGGGGTGAGCAGTTCTTC.